These 14 T cell receptor beta chains share one sample of origin, sequenced in a study of T cells after yellow fever vaccination. One entry per CDR3 protein, called by TCRdb with MiXCR from the 5' RACE reads. The sample consists of 300,000 to 450,000 distinct CDR3 sequences, around 8.1% of them appearing once. Material: PBMCs, obtained roughly 47 days after the first yellow fever vaccination. Receptors originate from a man aged 18 to 29 who received the YFV17D yellow fever vaccine.

This clonotype was observed a handful of times. The CDR3 reads CASSYDRNSPLHF. The CDR3 region has the DNA TGTGCCAGCAGCTACGACAGGAATTCACCCCTCCACTTT. The V and J genes are TRBV7-9 and TRBJ1-6; a possible D gene is TRBD1 (6 bases). The ends were cut back, 4 bases at V and 7 bases at J, with 8 bases in the middle. The CDR3 is 13 residues long. The V gene's germline CDR1 is SEHNR and CDR2 FQNEAQ (reference sequence).

This clonotype was counted a few times. The V call is TRBV20-1, the J call TRBJ1-1; D not certain. V shed 8 bases and J shed 3 bases, with 13 bases lying between them. Per germline, CDR1 DFQATT and CDR2 SNEGSKA (reference sequence). This CDR3 contains 12 residues. The CDR3 DNA reads TGCAGTAGTCCGGGATTGGACACTGAAGCTTTCTTT. Protein: CSSPGLDTEAFF.

The genes are TRBV6-2 or TRBV6-3 and TRBJ2-3; D is undetermined. Per the germline V gene, CDR1 is MNHEY and CDR2 is SVGEGT. This CDR3 has 15 amino acids. The V and J ends lost 5 bases and 1 base respectively, with 13 bases between them. CDR3: CASSELGIRTDTQYF. The CDR3 region has the DNA TGTGCCAGCAGTGAGCTAGGCATTCGCACAGATACGCAGTATTTT.

This clonotype was counted between two and nine times. The rearrangement uses TRBV24-1 and TRBJ2-5, with 8 nucleotides matching TRBD1. Per the germline V gene, CDR1 is KGHDR and CDR2 is SFDVKD. The CDR3 is 15 amino acids. Trimming cost V 4 bases and J 6 bases; bases outside gene matches: 9. CDR3 sequence (DNA): TGTGCCACCAGTGACCCGACAGGGGAGAGGAAGACCCAGTACTTC. It specifies CATSDPTGERKTQYF.

This clonotype showed up just a few times. V gene TRBV27 combines with J gene TRBJ1-6, with D possibly matching TRBD1 (5 bases). The CDR3 length is 13 residues. Trimming removed 5 bases at V and 8 bases at J, with 10 bases between. Germline-derived CDR1 and CDR2 are MNHEY and SMNVEV (reference sequence). The CDR3 DNA reads as TGTGCCAGCAGTGGACACATAGATTCACCCCTCCACTTT. This gives the protein CASSGHIDSPLHF.

The chain combines TRBV7-6 with TRBJ2-1, with D possibly TRBD2 on 5 matching bases. The CDR3 is 15 amino acids. Trimming removed 3 bases at V and 3 bases at J, with 12 bases between. Germline values: CDR1 SGHVS, CDR2 FNYEAQ. The chain's CDR3 is CASSFEASLYNEQFF. DNA for the CDR3: TGTGCCAGCAGCTTCGAGGCTAGCCTCTACAATGAGCAGTTCTTC.

This clonotype showed up many times. The J gene is TRBJ2-6, the V gene TRBV12-3 or TRBV12-4; the D gene is possibly TRBD2 (6 bases). The CDR3 loop spans 15 amino acids. Trimming removed 3 bases at V and 1 base at J, with 7 bases between. The CDR3 is CASSLRGSGANVLTF. DNA for the CDR3: TGTGCCAGCAGTTTGCGGGGTTCTGGGGCCAACGTCCTGACTTTC.

V gene TRBV29-1 combines with J gene TRBJ2-2; D is uncertain. Trimming removed 4 bases at V and 1 base at J, with 4 bases between. CDR3 length: 12 residues. From germline, CDR1 is SQVTM and CDR2 ANQGSEA. Here the CDR3 reads CSVGWNTGELFF. CDR3 DNA sequence: TGCAGCGTTGGGTGGAACACCGGGGAGCTGTTTTTT.

The chain carries TRBV6-1 and TRBJ1-5, with D tentatively TRBD1 (5 bases). The CDR3 consists of 15 residues. Germline CDR1 and CDR2: MNHNS and SASEGT. Trimming shortened V by 0 bases and J by 6 bases, and 12 bases separated the two germline ends. The CDR3, as DNA: TGTGCCAGCAGTGAAGCGGAGGGGAGGGGTCAGCCCCAGCATTTT. Protein product: CASSEAEGRGQPQHF.

This clonotype was counted only a few times. The V gene is TRBV11-3, the J gene TRBJ2-3; the D gene is possibly TRBD2 (5 bases). CDR3 size: 13 residues. CDR1 and CDR2 (germline): SGHNT, YENEEA. Trimming pared 5 bases from V and 8 bases from J, leaving 14 bases between. The CDR3 sequence is CASSPRLEGTQYF. The DNA of the CDR3 is TGTGCCAGCAGCCCCCGCTTAGAGGGTACGCAGTATTTT. The whole variable domain, remainder taken from reference TRBV11-3 and TRBJ2-3, is EAGVVQSPRYKIIEKKQPVAFWCNPISGHNTLYWYLQNLGQGPELLIRYENEEAVDDSQLPKDRFSAERLKGVDSTLKIQPAELGDSAVYLCASSPRLEGTQYFGPGTRLTVL.

This chain joins TRBV4-3 and TRBJ2-5; D ambiguous. Germline CDR1 reads LGHNA; CDR2 reads YSLEER. V shed 0 bases and J shed 11 bases, with 13 bases lying between them. This CDR3 contains 13 residues. CDR3 bases: TGCGCCAGCAGCCAAGAAACTTGGGGAACGCAGTACTTC. This sequence encodes CASSQETWGTQYF.

This clonotype was seen a handful of times. This chain connects TRBV9 to TRBJ2-1; TRBD1 agrees at 7 bases. Germline V gene lookup returns CDR1 SGDLS and CDR2 YYNGEE. The J segment lost 6 bases and the V segment lost 0 bases, leaving 3 bases of the junction unmatched. This CDR3 contains 14 residues. Written as DNA, the CDR3 is TGTGCCAGCAGCGTAGACAGGGGTGGCAATGAGCAGTTCTTC. Translating gives CASSVDRGGNEQFF. The entire variable domain, with the rest obtained from reference TRBV9 and TRBJ2-1, is as follows: DSGVTQTPKHLITATGQRVTLRCSPRSGDLSVYWYQQSLDQGLQFLIQYYNGEERAKGNILERFSAQQFPDLHSELNLSSLELGDSALYFCASSVDRGGNEQFFGPGTRLTVL.

This clonotype appeared many times. The J gene is TRBJ2-2, the V gene TRBV6-1; tentative D call: TRBD1 (6 bases). The CDR3 length is 15 residues. Germline V gene data show CDR1 as MNHNS and CDR2 as SASEGT. V lost 5 bases, J lost 0 bases, and 10 bases lay in between. The CDR3 bases are TGTGCCAGCAGTCTCGGGACACCGAACACCGGGGAGCTGTTTTTT. Translating gives CASSLGTPNTGELFF.

The CDR3: CASSLGFGGLYQETQYF. Here the CDR3 DNA reads TGTGCCAGCAGCTTAGGGTTCGGGGGACTGTACCAAGAGACCCAGTACTTC. The V call is TRBV7-8, the J call TRBJ2-5, with a weak D call TRBD2 (6 bases). V lost 1 base, J lost 0 bases, and 15 bases lay in between. The CDR3 loop spans 17 amino acids. CDR1 is SGHVS and CDR2 is FQNEAQ in the germline V gene.